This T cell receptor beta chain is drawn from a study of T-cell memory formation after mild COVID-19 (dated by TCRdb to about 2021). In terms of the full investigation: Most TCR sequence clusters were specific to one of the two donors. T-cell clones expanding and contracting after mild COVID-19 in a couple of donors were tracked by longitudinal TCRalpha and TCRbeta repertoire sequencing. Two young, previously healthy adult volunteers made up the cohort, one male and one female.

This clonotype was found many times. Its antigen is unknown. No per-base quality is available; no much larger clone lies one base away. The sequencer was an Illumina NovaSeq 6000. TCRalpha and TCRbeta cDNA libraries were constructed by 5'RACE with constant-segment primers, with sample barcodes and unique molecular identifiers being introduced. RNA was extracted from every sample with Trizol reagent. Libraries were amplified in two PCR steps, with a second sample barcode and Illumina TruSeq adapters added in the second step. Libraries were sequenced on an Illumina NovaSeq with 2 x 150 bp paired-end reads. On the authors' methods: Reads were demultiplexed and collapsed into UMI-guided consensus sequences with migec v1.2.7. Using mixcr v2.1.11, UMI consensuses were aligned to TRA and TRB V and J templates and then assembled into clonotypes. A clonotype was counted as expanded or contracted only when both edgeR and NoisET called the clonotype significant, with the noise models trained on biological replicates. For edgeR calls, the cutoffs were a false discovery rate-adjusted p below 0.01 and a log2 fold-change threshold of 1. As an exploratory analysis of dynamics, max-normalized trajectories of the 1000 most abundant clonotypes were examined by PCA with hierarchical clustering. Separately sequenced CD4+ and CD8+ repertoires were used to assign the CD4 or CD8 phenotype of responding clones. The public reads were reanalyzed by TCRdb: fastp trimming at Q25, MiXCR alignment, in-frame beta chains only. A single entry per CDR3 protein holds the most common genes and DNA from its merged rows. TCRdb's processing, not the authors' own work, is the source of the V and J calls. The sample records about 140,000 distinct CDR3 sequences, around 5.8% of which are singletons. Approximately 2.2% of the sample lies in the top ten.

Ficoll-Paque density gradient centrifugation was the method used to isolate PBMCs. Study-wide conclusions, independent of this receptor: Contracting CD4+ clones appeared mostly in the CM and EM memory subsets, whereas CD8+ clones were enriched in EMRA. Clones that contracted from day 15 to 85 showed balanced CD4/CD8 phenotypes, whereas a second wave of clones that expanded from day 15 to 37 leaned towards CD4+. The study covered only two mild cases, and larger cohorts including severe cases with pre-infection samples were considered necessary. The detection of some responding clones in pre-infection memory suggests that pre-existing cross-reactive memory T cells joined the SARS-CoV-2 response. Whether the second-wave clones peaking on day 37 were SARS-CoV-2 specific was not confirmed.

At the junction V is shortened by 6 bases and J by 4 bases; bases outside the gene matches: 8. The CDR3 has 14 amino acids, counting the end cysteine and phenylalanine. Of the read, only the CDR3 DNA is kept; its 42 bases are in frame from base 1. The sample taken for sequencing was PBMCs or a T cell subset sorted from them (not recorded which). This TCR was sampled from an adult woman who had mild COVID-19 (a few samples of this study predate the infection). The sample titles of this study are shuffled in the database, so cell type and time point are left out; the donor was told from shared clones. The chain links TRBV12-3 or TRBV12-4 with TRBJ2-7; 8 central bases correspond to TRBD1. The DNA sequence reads TGTGCCAGCAGGGCCCAGACAGGGGAATACGAGCAGTACTTC. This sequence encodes CASRAQTGEYEQYF.